The text below deals with one T cell receptor (beta chain). Its antigen is still unknown. The repertoire was sequenced with immunoSEQ multiplex PCR; TCRdb's copy has only in-frame clones and lacks some. The sample lists around 140,000 clones; about nine tenths were seen once. The data stem from a study of T cell responses to AZD1222 COVID-19 vaccine. Overall study context: Second-dose recipients at about 4 or about 12 weeks were treated as one pooled group. Study-level results: Spike-specific TCR repertoires showed rising breadth and depth after two AZD1222 doses. The donor cohort was predominantly white British with a female majority, and clonal diversity may have been underestimated.

CDR1 is SGHNT and CDR2 is YYREEE in the germline V gene (reference sequence). V lost 3 bases to trimming and J lost 5 bases; unmatched junction nucleotides: 5. The CDR3 covers 16 residues. The chain joins TRBV5-4 to TRBJ2-3; TRBD2 matches 14 bases. The TCR sequence derives from an adult in good health. The source was peripheral blood, collected on day 0 of AZD1222 vaccination. The CDR3 region is CASSSKTSGGEDTQYF. In nucleotides, the CDR3 is TGTGCCAGCAGCTCTAAGACTAGCGGGGGGGAAGATACGCAGTATTTT.